This T cell receptor (beta chain) was captured by sequencing in a study of T cells after yellow fever vaccination. Study-level results: A faster peak, day 5 versus 15, was reached by the weaker secondary response.

TCRdb analysed the 5' RACE reads with MiXCR anew, one entry per CDR3 protein. The sample includes about 340,000 distinct CDR3 sequences, 3% to 4.5% of them seen just once. Concerning this clonotype: The antigen is unknown.

CDR3 size: 16 residues. V was cut by 1 base and J by 4 bases, with 14 bases left in between. The germline V gene encodes CDR1 SGHDT and CDR2 YYEEEE. V usage is TRBV5-6 and J usage is TRBJ1-4; D gene uncertain. The source material was PBMCs, sampled 5 days after the yellow fever booster vaccination. This TCR derives from a man aged 18-30 years who received the YFV17D yellow fever vaccine. The CDR3 is CASSLRVSEVNEKLFF. In DNA, the CDR3 is TGTGCCAGCAGCTTGAGAGTCTCGGAAGTTAATGAAAAACTGTTTTTT.